This T cell receptor (beta chain) was retrieved from a study of blood T cell repertoires in COVID-19. Study information: Acute and convalescent COVID-19 samples came from the United States, Italy and Spain. The cDNA or gDNA used as material had been derived from T cells, B-cell-depleted T cells, or PBMCs.

In the original processing: It was from reference gene primer amplification that nucleated cell counts were estimated. Clones were read by immunoSEQ multiplex PCR, and TCRdb kept only the in-frame ones, dropping some. V and J calls plus clone size are reproduced from that table; the DNA served to infer D and trimming. This table has several thousand clones, 70% to 90% appearing once. The CDR3 covers 13 residues. V was shortened by 0 bases and J by 8 bases, with 8 bases between the two germline ends. Germline V CDR1 and CDR2: SEHNR, FQNEAQ (reference sequence). V and J are TRBV7-9 and TRBJ2-4; D gene ambiguous. The sequence was collected from a human donor in a cohort sampled during active COVID-19. Sequenced: peripheral blood. The DNA for the CDR3 is TGTGCCAGCAGCTTAGCTGGAGAGGACATTCAGTACTTC. Protein: CASSLAGEDIQYF.